The 6 T cell receptor beta chains below all came from one sample that was sequenced in a study of patients and donors after allogeneic stem cell transplantation. MiXCR was run by TCRdb on the RT-PCR reads, yielding one entry per CDR3 protein. The sample lists under 200,000 distinct CDR3 sequences; approximately 28% were seen once. The sample comprised blood, either unsorted or a sorted T cell fraction (not recorded which). Source of these receptors: a human donor who was either an allogeneic HSCT recipient or a stem cell or donor lymphocyte infusion donor (not recorded which). It is not recorded whose cells these are; they may come from a transplant donor.

This clonotype was picked up many times. The chain has TRBV19 and TRBJ1-5; maybe TRBD1 (5 bases). This CDR3 comprises 14 residues. CDR1 and CDR2 from the germline V gene are LNHDA and SQIVND (reference sequence). V was shortened by 2 bases and J by 6 bases, with 11 bases between the two germline ends. DNA for the CDR3: TGTGCCAGTAGTATATGGGGGTCTGCTCAGCCCCAGCATTTT. This gives the protein CASSIWGSAQPQHF.

This clonotype was observed a few times. CDR3 region: CASSDRGQETQYF. The CDR3 DNA follows: TGCGCCAGCAGCGACAGGGGACAGGAGACCCAGTACTTC. The rearrangement links TRBV5-1 to TRBJ2-5, with 8 bases identical to TRBD1. Germline trimming cut 4 bases from V and 5 bases from J; bases unmatched to any gene: 4. Germline loops: CDR1 SGHRS, CDR2 YFSETQ. CDR3 length equals 13 residues.

This clonotype was seen a few times. The chain employs TRBV7-9 and TRBJ1-4, with D tentatively TRBD1 (6 bases). Trimming removed 5 bases at V and 7 bases at J, with 20 bases between. CDR3 length: 16 residues. Germline values: CDR1 SEHNR, CDR2 FQNEAQ (reference sequence). The CDR3: CASSTLGGDDGEKLFF. The DNA of the CDR3 is TGTGCCAGCAGCACCCTAGGGGGGGACGATGGTGAAAAACTGTTTTTT.

The rearrangement uses TRBV7-9 and TRBJ1-1; possibly TRBD1 for D (6 bases). V shed 5 bases and J shed 4 bases, with 17 bases lying between them. Looked up from germline, CDR1 is SEHNR and CDR2 is FQNEAQ (reference sequence). The CDR3 is 15 amino acids. The CDR3 DNA reads TGTGCCAGCAGCCCGGCTCAGGGGCGGATCACTGAAGCTTTCTTT. This translates into CASSPAQGRITEAFF.

The chain is built from TRBV5-1 and TRBJ1-4, with 11 bases fitting TRBD1. V shed 4 bases and J 4 bases; nucleotides not matched to a gene: 6. The V gene's germline CDR1 is SGHRS and CDR2 YFSETQ. The CDR3 is made up of 16 amino acids. Here the CDR3 DNA reads TGCGCCAGCAGCCTACAAGGGACAGGGGGTAATGAAAAACTGTTTTTT. This codes for CASSLQGTGGNEKLFF.

This clonotype was recorded a few times. CDR3 amino acids: CASSWTSGNNEQFF. Written as DNA, the CDR3 is TGTGCCAGCAGCTGGACTAGCGGGAACAATGAGCAGTTCTTC. The chain uses TRBV7-2 and TRBJ2-1, with TRBD2 identical over 12 bases. The CDR3 sequence is 14 residues long. Germline V gene data show CDR1 as SGHTA and CDR2 as FQGNSA. The junction had 0 bases not matched to a gene; V was cut back by 4 bases and J by 5 bases.